This entry concerns a single T cell receptor (beta chain). These data come from a study of graft-versus-host responses after intestinal transplantation. Study in general: Each recipient received a multivisceral, liver-intestinal, or isolated intestinal graft.

This CDR3 comprises 12 residues. V lost 3 bases, J lost 2 bases, and 5 bases lay in between. The germline V gene has CDR1 SQVTM and CDR2 ANQGSEA. The table came from immunoSEQ multiplex PCR; TCRdb's copy has only in-frame clones and leaves some out. The profile shows just under 55,000 clones, about 90% of them singletons. Sequenced here: PBMCs, sampled 650 to 670 days after intestinal transplant. This TCR was recovered from a human patient who received an intestinal transplant, so some T cells may come from the graft donor. This sequence joins TRBV29-1 and TRBJ1-3; D is unresolved. CDR3 loop: CSVDSPGNTIYF. The CDR3 DNA follows: TGCAGCGTTGACAGTCCTGGAAACACCATATATTTT.